The clone carrying this TCR beta chain was seen many times. This sample was included in a study of CD8+CD57+ T cells in acquired aplastic anemia. Using genomic DNA as the template, TCR beta VDJ and CDR3 profiling was carried out. TCRdb reprocessed the reads with MiXCR, giving one entry per CDR3 protein. The table records approximately 180,000 distinct CDR3 sequences, less than 60% of them present only once. V was clipped by 1 base and J by 5 bases, with 12 bases between them. The germline CDR1 and CDR2 sequences are SEHNR and FQNEAQ (reference sequence). There are 15 residues in the CDR3. Sequencing involved patients with CD8+CD57+ cell expansion previously shown by flow cytometry.

The sequence derives from a human donor with aplastic anemia. Sample: sorted CD4+, CD8+, or CD8+CD57+ T cells (not recorded which) from PBMCs. The J gene is TRBJ2-1, the V gene TRBV7-9, with D possibly matching TRBD1 (8 bases). CDR3 nucleotides: TGTGCCAGCAGCTTAGGGACAGGGAGGGACAATGAGCAGTTCTTC. It codes for CASSLGTGRDNEQFF.